The rows below give T cell receptor beta chains drawn from one sample of a study of blood T cell repertoires in COVID-19. Here immunoSEQ multiplex PCR was the method, and the copy in TCRdb shows in-frame clones only, minus some. The sample records 250,000 to 350,000 clones, approximately 86% being singletons. Sequencing input: PBMCs or T cells enriched from blood (not recorded which). Receptors were obtained from a woman aged 18-30 years who had recovered from COVID-19. The CDR3 runs from the conserved cysteine through the conserved F or W.

CDR3 protein	V gene
CASSPNSGGAQETQYF	TRBV7-9
CASSPGQLAKNIQYF	TRBV7-2
CASQSGGKLFF	TRBV28
CASSPGGGNYGYTF	TRBV7-2
CASSQVEGQNTEAFF	TRBV4-3
CASSLAGGNQPQHF	TRBV7-8
CASSGQGTPTLDF	TRBV2
CASTRLQGVINEQFF	TRBV25-1
CASSQSVGQEETQYF	TRBV23-1
CASSPVATSFSETQYF	TRBV18
CASSLDPYRLYGYTF	TRBV11-2
CASSLSGGQNEQYF	TRBV7-8
CASSMFGKTGNTEAFF	TRBV19
CASSVQGSYNSPLHF	TRBV6-2/TRBV6-3
CASSLGQVHSGNTIYF	TRBV5-1
CASSDWEREVYEQYF	TRBV6-1
CASSSGGLGETQYF	TRBV11-3
CAWSPDRGHEAFF	TRBV30
CASSPSGFAEAFF	TRBV5-5
CASSYDSHTDTQYF	TRBV6-2/TRBV6-3
CASSLGLAGGSTDTQYF	TRBV11-2
CSERTAGSAEAFF	TRBV29-1
CASSPGTRTRQPQHF	TRBV6-6
CASSERPSGRGFSGNTIYF	TRBV6-1
CASSQQPNTEAFF	TRBV7-3
CASSIQAEAFF	TRBV28
CASSRVGRGNSPLHF	TRBV4-2
CASSERGTAPISGYTF	TRBV2
CASSPGLGGLGQPQHF	TRBV5-5
CASSWGQGATNEKLFF	TRBV5-1
CASSFGSTDTQYF	TRBV27
CASSYSRQGYEKLFF	TRBV6-5
CASSLGPGDEKLFF	TRBV7-2
CAISSDRGATNEKLFF	TRBV10-3
CASTPDRGHSNQPQHF	TRBV6-2/TRBV6-3
CATSVREASTDTQYF	TRBV24-1
CASSSGTGYNEQFF	TRBV5-1
CSVGTEDYGYTF	TRBV29-1
CASSQARVRLGDTQYF	TRBV14
CASHAWGVKDTEAFF	TRBV2
CASSQDVFGGDEKLFF	TRBV4-1
CASSPGTSGNYGYTF	TRBV7-8
CASSPRQGDGYTF	TRBV14
CASSYSFGQVYNEQFF	TRBV6-5
CASETAGNTGELFF	TRBV2
CASRKRTGGYGYTF	TRBV28
CSAGTGFGYTF	TRBV20-1
CASSGQEISGNTIYF	TRBV2
CASSQTGVASYEQYF	TRBV4-2
CASSRAQGEAYGYTF	TRBV7-2
CASSLEAFSNEKLFF	TRBV7-8
CASTLAGESAGELFF	TRBV7-2